These T cell receptor beta chains were read from a single sample in a study of blood T cell repertoires in COVID-19. Generated by immunoSEQ multiplex PCR, the TCRdb table keeps only in-frame clones and is missing some. Of 310,000 or so clones in the sample, 87% were seen once. The sequenced material came from PBMCs or T cells enriched from blood (not recorded which). The receptors derive from a woman between 40 and 55 years old who had recovered from COVID-19. The CDR3 runs from the conserved cysteine through the conserved F or W. Each record gives: V gene, J gene, D gene, clone size, CDR3 DNA, CDR3 protein. A D gene is named only where the DNA matches it firmly. Expanded clones are given a class, and other clones once, few, many or no size at all.

TRBV4-1,TRBJ2-1,TRBD2,few,TGCGCCAGCAGCCAAGCCACTAGCGGGAACTACAATGAGCAGTTCTTC,CASSQATSGNYNEQFF
TRBV5-1,TRBJ2-1,TRBD1,few,TGCGCCAGCAGCGCCATCGGACAGGGTAGCTACAATGAGCAGTTCTTC,CASSAIGQGSYNEQFF
TRBV21-1,TRBJ2-3,NA,NA,TGTGCCAGCCACCGGACTAGCGAGAACACAGATACGCAGTATTTT,CASHRTSENTDTQYF
TRBV19,TRBJ2-1,NA,NA,TGTGCCAGTAGTTACGGGTCGAATGGCGGCAATGAGCAGTTCTTC,CASSYGSNGGNEQFF
TRBV9,TRBJ2-1,NA,NA,TGTGCCAGCAGCGTAGCTACACGCGGGAATCCCTACAATGAGCAGTTCTTC,CASSVATRGNPYNEQFF
TRBV7-2,TRBJ2-7,NA,NA,TGTGCCAGCAGCTTAAGCGACGGGAGCTCAAACGAGCAGTACTTC,CASSLSDGSSNEQYF
TRBV12-3/TRBV12-4,TRBJ2-1,TRBD1,NA,TGTGCCAGCACGGACAGGGGGCTCAATGAGCAGTTCTTC,CASTDRGLNEQFF
TRBV7-6,TRBJ2-2,TRBD1,NA,TGTGCCAGCAGCCCAGGGACAGGGGTCGGGGAGCTGTTTTTT,CASSPGTGVGELFF
TRBV11-2,TRBJ2-7,NA,NA,TGTGCCAGCAGCCCGGGGACCTACGAGCAGTACTTC,CASSPGTYEQYF
TRBV18,TRBJ2-3,TRBD2,NA,TGTGCCAGCTCACTCCTCCGGACTAGCGGGAGTAATACAGATACGCAGTATTTT,CASSLLRTSGSNTDTQYF
TRBV7-2,TRBJ2-5,TRBD2,NA,TGTGCCAGCAGCTCCAAACCGTTGGGACTAGCGGGCGGAGAGACCCAGTACTTC,CASSSKPLGLAGGETQYF
TRBV5-1,TRBJ2-7,TRBD1,many,TGCGCCAGCTCCCCCGTCCCGGGACAGGCGGCCTACGAGCAGTACTTC,CASSPVPGQAAYEQYF
TRBV9,TRBJ2-1,TRBD2,NA,TGTGCCAGCAGCGTACAAAGCGGGAGGGCCGGTGAGCAGTTCTTC,CASSVQSGRAGEQFF
TRBV28,TRBJ1-5,NA,NA,TGTGCCAGCAGGTGGTACACCAATCAGCCCCAGCATTTT,CASRWYTNQPQHF
TRBV7-7,TRBJ2-5,NA,few,TGTGCTAGCAGCTTAGGTCCGGGAGTGAAAGAGACCCAGTACTTC,CASSLGPGVKETQYF
TRBV5-4,TRBJ2-7,TRBD1,NA,TGTGCCAGCAGACGGGACAGGGGGCCGTACGAGCAGTACTTC,CASRRDRGPYEQYF
TRBV11-2,TRBJ2-5,TRBD2,NA,TGTGCCAGCAGCTCCCCGGGGGGGCTGGAGACCCAGTACTTC,CASSSPGGLETQYF
TRBV4-2,TRBJ2-1,NA,NA,TGTGCCAGCAGCCAAGATCTTAGCGGTGGGGGTGAGCAGTTCTTC,CASSQDLSGGGEQFF
TRBV5-1,TRBJ2-1,TRBD1,NA,TGCGCCAGCAGCGGACAGGGGGGAAATGAGCAGTTCTTC,CASSGQGGNEQFF
TRBV4-3,TRBJ2-7,TRBD2,NA,TGCGCCAGCAGCCAAGTCTTAGAGGGAGGGTACCACGAGCAGTACTTC,CASSQVLEGGYHEQYF
TRBV7-2,TRBJ1-2,TRBD1,few,TGTGCCAGCAGCCCGGAGACAGGGATCGGCTACACCTTC,CASSPETGIGYTF
TRBV7-6,TRBJ2-1,NA,NA,TGTGCCAGCAGCTTAGCGCAGGGGAATGAGCAGTTCTTC,CASSLAQGNEQFF
TRBV18,TRBJ2-2,NA,NA,TGTGCCAGCTCACCAGAAACAGGGTCGGACACCGGGGAGCTGTTTTTT,CASSPETGSDTGELFF
TRBV12-3/TRBV12-4,TRBJ2-6,NA,NA,TGTGCCAGCAACTCCCGGGCCAACGTCCTGACTTTC,CASNSRANVLTF
TRBV7-2,TRBJ2-7,NA,NA,TGTGCCAGCAGCTTAGTGGTAGCGCCGGTGTCCTACGAGCAGTACTTC,CASSLVVAPVSYEQYF
TRBV6-6,TRBJ1-1,NA,NA,TGTGCCAGCAGTTACATAGGCAGGGAGAACACTGAAGCTTTCTTT,CASSYIGRENTEAFF
TRBV7-3,TRBJ2-1,NA,NA,TGTGCCAGCAGGAGGGAAGTTTACAATGAGCAGTTCTTC,CASRREVYNEQFF
TRBV10-3,TRBJ1-5,TRBD1,few,TGTGCCATCAGCACAGGGGTAGGCAATCAGCCCCAGCATTTT,CAISTGVGNQPQHF
TRBV18,TRBJ2-7,NA,NA,TGTGCCAGCTCACAAGATCCAGGGTACGAGCAGTACTTC,CASSQDPGYEQYF
TRBV27,TRBJ2-1,TRBD2,NA,TGTGCCAGCAGTTTAATGCGGACTAGCAGTAACAATGAGCAGTTCTTC,CASSLMRTSSNNEQFF
TRBV5-8,TRBJ1-5,TRBD1,NA,TGTGCCAGCAGCTTGATCCAGGGGGCATGGGGCAATCAGCCCCAGCATTTT,CASSLIQGAWGNQPQHF
TRBV5-1,TRBJ2-5,TRBD1,NA,TGCGCCAGCAGCTTGGCCCCGACAGGGGGCACCCAAGAGACCCAGTACTTC,CASSLAPTGGTQETQYF
TRBV27,TRBJ2-7,TRBD1,once,TGTGCCAGCAGTCTAGGACAGGGGACTACGGGGGAGCAGTACTTC,CASSLGQGTTGEQYF